One and the same sample provided the 5 T cell receptor beta chains below, sequenced in a study of blood T cell repertoires in COVID-19 (dated by TCRdb to between 2020 and 2021). Libraries were built with the immunoSEQ multiplex PCR assay. TCRdb carries this immuneACCESS record with in-frame sequences only. Its versions omit some clonotypes, under half of them owing to an unresolved V gene in the studies checked, with the rest unexplained. The sample profile shows 180,000 or so clones; about nine tenths of them were found once. The top ten hold approximately 11% of the sample. Material for sequencing was peripheral blood. The receptor set was obtained from a woman aged 60-70 years with COVID-19, enrolled during active disease.

The chain uses TRBV24-1 and TRBJ2-3, with TRBD1 matching 9 bases. The V and J ends lost 3 bases and 0 bases, in that order; junction bases with no gene match: 12. CDR3 length equals 19 residues. Germline assignment: CDR1 KGHDR and CDR2 SFDVKD. CDR3 DNA sequence: TGTGCCACCAGTGATCCATGGACAGGGGACCTTATTAGCACAGATACGCAGTATTTT. Its protein is CATSDPWTGDLISTDTQYF.

This rearrangement joins TRBV14 to TRBJ1-1; possible D gene TRBD1, 6 bases. The germline V gene encodes CDR1 SGHDN and CDR2 FVKESK. V was cut by 1 base and J by 0 bases, with 12 bases left in between. The CDR3 extends over 16 amino acids. The CDR3 spells CASSQGTDRLNTEAFF. The CDR3 DNA reads as TGTGCCAGCAGCCAAGGTACGGACAGACTGAACACTGAAGCTTTCTTT.

This clone has more than one count but fewer than ten. The chain is built from TRBV6-5 and TRBJ1-2; D might be TRBD1 (6 bases). Germline V lookup: CDR1 MNHEY, CDR2 SVGAGI. The ends were cut back, 0 bases at V and 6 bases at J, with 14 bases in the middle. The CDR3 length is 15 residues. The CDR3 here is CASSYSRLGANGYTF. Written as DNA, the CDR3 is TGTGCCAGCAGTTACTCTCGGTTGGGGGCGAATGGCTACACCTTC.

This clone was found a few times. This sequence joins TRBV5-6 and TRBJ1-3; 9 bases map to TRBD1. Germline CDR1 reads SGHDT; CDR2 reads YYEEEE. This CDR3 comprises 14 residues. Unmatched junction bases numbered 6, after V lost 2 bases and J lost 9 bases. The DNA of the CDR3 is TGTGCCAGCAGCTTCGGGACAGGGTATTTCACCATATATTTT. Amino acids: CASSFGTGYFTIYF.

Concerning this clone: A junction boundary mismatches the germline segment, possibly from a read error. V and J are TRBV10-3 and TRBJ1-1, with TRBD1 matching over 7 bases. From germline, CDR1 is ENHRY and CDR2 SYGVKD. The CDR3 has 14 amino acids. The CDR3: CAINIAGGNTEAFF. For the CDR3, the DNA is TGTGCTATCAATATCGCAGGGGGGAACACTGAAGCTTTCTTT.